The sequence of this T cell receptor beta chain was determined in a study of CD4 T cells in relation to SARS-CoV-2 and coronaviruses. By frequency in the sample, this clone is medium-sized. Its antigen remains unidentified. CD4+ T cells from unexposed donors were obtained before the COVID-19 pandemic (2011-2018). The cells were cultured for about ten days before CD4+ T cells were isolated. Broader study findings: Around two thirds of donors had memory CD4+ clonotypes crossrecognizing SARS-CoV-2 and common cold coronavirus spike.

CDR1 and CDR2 (germline): LGHNA, YNFKEQ. The CDR3 runs 11 residues. V lost 7 bases and J 8 bases, leaving 6 bases between the germline ends. Repertoires were generated with immunoSEQ multiplex PCR, while TCRdb's copy carries only in-frame clones and drops some. The sample shows around 21,000 clones, about three fifths of them seen only once. V and J are TRBV4-2 and TRBJ1-6; perhaps TRBD1 as D (6 bases). Sequenced sample: CD4+ T cells from PBMCs, cultured in vitro. The receptor was derived from a human donor in good health. This CDR3 is CASKGDSPLHF. The DNA of the CDR3 is TGTGCCAGCAAGGGGGATTCACCCCTCCACTTT.